This record looks at one T cell receptor (beta chain) sequence and its context. Its antigen remains unknown. Per germline, CDR1 SNHLY and CDR2 FYNNEI. V dropped 6 bases and J dropped 1 base, with 13 bases sitting between them. This CDR3 spans 15 amino acids. These data belong to a study of cytomegalovirus exposure and HLA in healthy donors. Use of 60 Vbeta and 13 Jbeta primers characterized the PCR. TCRdb keeps only in-frame clones here, not all; method: immunoSEQ multiplex PCR. Here the sample spans about 120,000 clones, under 85% being singletons. Findings and limits, study-wide: There were 150 to 200 TCR beta chains listed as cytomegalovirus-associated.

Sequencing was done on a sample of PBMCs. This receptor was identified in a man aged 40-50 years in good health and CMV-seropositive. The chain uses TRBV2 and TRBJ2-4, with D tentatively TRBD1 (6 bases). The CDR3 protein is CASSEDSQAKNIQYF. CDR3 DNA sequence: TGTGCCAGCAGCGAGGACAGCCAGGCCAAAAACATTCAGTACTTC.